The following is a T cell receptor (beta chain) sequence with its context. Which antigen it targets is not known. No quality values exist for individual bases; no much larger clone is one base distant. The donors were healthy, HIV-negative adults who had no recently reported acute infections or vaccinations. Every donor was a Caucasian adult residing in Nashville, Tennessee, USA. CD4+ T cells were enriched by magnetic negative selection; naive cells were then positively selected on CD45RA, and the negative fraction formed the memory subset. Blood was obtained by leukapheresis, after which PBMCs were separated by Ficoll-Histopaque density gradient centrifugation and cryopreserved in liquid nitrogen vapor phase. Purity and quantity of every magnetically sorted T cell population were checked by analytical flow cytometry. Genomic DNA was isolated from each sorted fraction and quantified by UV absorbance on a Nanodrop 2000c.

CDR1 and CDR2, per the germline V gene, are WSHSY and SAAADI. CDR3 length: 16 amino acids, cysteine to phenylalanine. CDR3 DNA only is kept here, 48 bases in frame from base 1. Trimming removed 10 bases from V and 5 bases from J; the gene matches leave 12 bases unexplained. TCR CDR3 regions were amplified from genomic DNA by multiplex PCR using the deep immunoSEQ assay. Extracted genomic DNA from each cell subset was distributed evenly across all wells of several immunoSEQ 96-well plates, and each plate was treated as a replicate. For sorted subsets, around 0.2 ug of genomic DNA, equivalent to around 29,000 T cell genomes, went into each replicate PCR. Purified libraries were quantified with a Qubit 3.0 fluorometer, sized on a Bioanalyzer 2100, and re-quantified with the KAPA Library Quantification kit. A separate single-read 150-cycle Illumina NextSeq 550 flow cell was used to sequence each immunoSEQ 96-well plate. Concerning the study's data processing: Because the immunoSEQ output held only junctional sequences and lacked quality scores, the filtering could not match the filtering applied to full-length reads. Sequences were annotated with PyIR, a Python wrapper for IgBLAST v1.9, and V/J genes and CDR3 were assigned using IMGT germline references. Reads with weak V/J assignments (E-value above 1e-6), missing CDR3, stop codons, out-of-frame junctions, or ambiguous translated residues were removed. V3J clonotypes were defined as sequences sharing an identical inferred V gene, J gene, and CDR3 amino acid sequence. To compute the percentage overlap between repertoires, the number of shared unique clonotypes was divided by the size of the smaller repertoire. Repertoire richness was assessed with RTK rarefaction, the Chao1 estimator, and Recon v2.1 estimates of unobserved clonotypes. OLGA was used to compute generation probabilities for all TCRbeta clonotypes that the gDNA method yielded from a handful of donors. TCRdb stores this immuneACCESS table with in-frame sequences only. Part of the clones is absent; in the studies checked, under half of the shortfall reflects unresolved V genes, and no reason is known for the rest. V and J calls and clone size follow that table, whereas D and trimming were derived from the DNA. In all, the sample holds about 2.5 million clones, and 92% of those were seen once. The top ten clones comprise about 0.41% of the sample.

This specimen comes from a study of shared clonotypes between healthy human individuals (dated by TCRdb to the early 2020s). Regarding the research as a whole: The cohort included three men and a couple of women between 18 and 49 years of age. To estimate repertoire size and how much clonotype sharing occurs between individuals, the study deeply sequenced the blood TCR repertoires of roughly 5 healthy adults. To increase sequencing depth and limit assay-specific biases, different laboratories used diverse techniques to prepare libraries and sequence TCR repertoires. Per donor, leukapheresis produced somewhere between about 0.8 and 9 billion PBMCs. For each donor, CD4 naive and CD4 memory were each given three plates, CD8 naive was given two plates, and CD8 memory was given one plate.

What the research found in general, with its limitations: When a handful of donors were compared, the shared fraction of clonotypes was around 5.1% for naive CD4, 3.5% for naive CD8, 2% to 2.5% for memory CD4, and less than 0.45% for memory CD8. Pairwise subsampling led to the expectation that sequencing depth would affect the degree of clonotype sharing among donors. Sampling was limited to blood, and TCR repertoires in tissue likely differ from TCR repertoires in blood. Rarefaction of sorted-subset datasets indicated incomplete sequencing despite the large sequencing depth. Higher generation probabilities were observed for clonotypes shared by all four sorted-subset donors than for non-shared clonotypes. The genetic and exposure-history diversity represented was limited by the small number of donors. Larger estimated clonotype richness was generally found for naive subsets than for memory subsets.

The TCR originated in a young man in good health. Some clones in this sample may be carry-over from other donors' samples. The chain was built from TRBV10-2 and TRBJ2-2, with 11 bases matching TRBD2. Sequences were obtained from naive CD4+ T cells from PBMCs. This specimen's cell subset or site label, interpreted: CD45RA+ positively selected. In nucleotides, the sequence is TGCGCCATCGGGACTAGCGGACCCATTATTACCGGGGAGCTGTTTTTT. Translation gives CAIGTSGPIITGELFF.